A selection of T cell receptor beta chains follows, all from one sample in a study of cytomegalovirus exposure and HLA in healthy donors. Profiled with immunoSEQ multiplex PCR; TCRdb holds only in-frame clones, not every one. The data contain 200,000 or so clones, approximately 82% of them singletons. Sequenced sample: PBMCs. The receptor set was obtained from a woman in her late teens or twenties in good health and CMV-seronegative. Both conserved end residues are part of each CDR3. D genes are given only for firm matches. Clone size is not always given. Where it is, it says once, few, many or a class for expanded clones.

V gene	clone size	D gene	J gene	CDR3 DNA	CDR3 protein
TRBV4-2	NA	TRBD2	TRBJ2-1	TGTGCCAGCAGCCAAGTGGGGAGCGGGAGTCTGGATGAGCAGTTCTTC	CASSQVGSGSLDEQFF
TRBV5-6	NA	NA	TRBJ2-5	TGTGCCAGCAGCTTGTGGACCCAAGAGACCCAGTACTTC	CASSLWTQETQYF
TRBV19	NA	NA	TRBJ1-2	TGTGCCAGTAGTATCAGGGGAGGCGGCTACACCTTC	CASSIRGGGYTF
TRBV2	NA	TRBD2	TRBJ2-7	TGTGCCAGCAGTGAAAATAGCGGGGGTGCCGAGCAGTACTTC	CASSENSGGAEQYF
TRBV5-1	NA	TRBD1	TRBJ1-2	TGCGCCAGCAGCTTGGGGTCCGGGACAGGGGGTGGCTACACCTTC	CASSLGSGTGGGYTF
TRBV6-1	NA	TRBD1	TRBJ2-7	TGTGCCAGCAAAAGACAGGGGGTTACGAACGAGCAGTACTTC	CASKRQGVTNEQYF
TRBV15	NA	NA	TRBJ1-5	TGTGCCACCAGAGGGGAATGGAGCAATCAGCCCCAGCATTTT	CATRGEWSNQPQHF
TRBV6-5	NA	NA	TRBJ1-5	TGTGCCAGCAGTTACTCGGGCAGGGCGGGTCAGCCCCAGCATTTT	CASSYSGRAGQPQHF
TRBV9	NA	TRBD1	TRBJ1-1	TGTGCCAGCAGCGCTCCCGGGACAGGGGACACTGAAGCTTTCTTT	CASSAPGTGDTEAFF
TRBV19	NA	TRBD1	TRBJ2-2	TGTGCCAGTAGTCCGGGGACAGCCGCGAACACCGGGGAGCTGTTTTTT	CASSPGTAANTGELFF
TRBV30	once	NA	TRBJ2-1	TGTGCCTGGAGTGTAGGCGTCAATGAGCAGTTCTTC	CAWSVGVNEQFF
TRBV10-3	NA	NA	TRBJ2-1	TGTGCCATCAGTGAGTCGGGACTCAACAATGAGCAGTTCTTC	CAISESGLNNEQFF
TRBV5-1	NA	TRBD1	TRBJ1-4	TGCGCCAGCAGCTTGGAAGGGGGCGCGGGAAAACTGTTTTTT	CASSLEGGAGKLFF
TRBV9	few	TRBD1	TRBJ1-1	TGTGCCAGCAGCCTTCGACAGGGGACCGAAGCTTTCTTT	CASSLRQGTEAFF
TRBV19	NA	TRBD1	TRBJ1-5	TGTGCCAGTAGTAGCCAGGGGGCAGGCAATCAGCCCCAGCATTTT	CASSSQGAGNQPQHF
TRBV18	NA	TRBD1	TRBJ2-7	TGTGCCAGCTCACCTGGACAGGGGGGCTCCTACGAGCAGTACTTC	CASSPGQGGSYEQYF